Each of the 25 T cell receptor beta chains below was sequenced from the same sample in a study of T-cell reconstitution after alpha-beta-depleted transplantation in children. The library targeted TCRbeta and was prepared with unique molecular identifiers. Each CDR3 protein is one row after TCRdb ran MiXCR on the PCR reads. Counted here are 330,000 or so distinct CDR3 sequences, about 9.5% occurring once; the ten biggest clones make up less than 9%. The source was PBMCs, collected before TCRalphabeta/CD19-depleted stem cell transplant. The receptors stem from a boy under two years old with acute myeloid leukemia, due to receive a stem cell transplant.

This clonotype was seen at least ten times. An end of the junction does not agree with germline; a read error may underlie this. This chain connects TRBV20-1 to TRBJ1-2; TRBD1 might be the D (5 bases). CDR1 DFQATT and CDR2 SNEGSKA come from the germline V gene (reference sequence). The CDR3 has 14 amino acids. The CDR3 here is CSAREPQGVYRYTF. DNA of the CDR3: TGCAGTGCTAGAGAACCGCAGGGCGTCTATCGCTACACCTTC.

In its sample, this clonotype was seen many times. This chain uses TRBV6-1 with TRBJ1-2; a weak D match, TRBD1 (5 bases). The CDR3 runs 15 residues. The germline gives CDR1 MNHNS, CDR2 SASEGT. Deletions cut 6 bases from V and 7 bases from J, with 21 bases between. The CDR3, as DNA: TGTGCCAGCAGCTTCCTTGGACTCTCAAGGGGTGGCTACACCTTC. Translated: CASSFLGLSRGGYTF.

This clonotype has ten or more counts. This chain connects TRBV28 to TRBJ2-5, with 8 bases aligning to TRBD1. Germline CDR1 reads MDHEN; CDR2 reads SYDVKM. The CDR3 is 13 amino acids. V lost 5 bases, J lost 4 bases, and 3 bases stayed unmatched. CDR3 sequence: CASSARGRETQYF. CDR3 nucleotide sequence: TGTGCCAGCAGTGCCAGGGGGCGAGAGACCCAGTACTTC.

The CDR3 is CASSPGLGTDNEQFF. CDR3 DNA sequence: TGTGCCAGCAGTCCCGGCTTGGGGACAGACAATGAGCAGTTCTTC. The chain is built from TRBV12-3 or TRBV12-4 and TRBJ2-1; 7 nucleotides line up with TRBD1. V lost 5 bases and J lost 5; bases outside the gene matches: 9. The CDR3 sequence is 15 residues long.

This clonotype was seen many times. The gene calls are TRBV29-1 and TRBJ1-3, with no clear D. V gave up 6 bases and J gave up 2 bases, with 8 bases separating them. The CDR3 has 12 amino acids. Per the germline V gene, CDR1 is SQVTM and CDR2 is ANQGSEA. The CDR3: CSVQLTGNTIYF. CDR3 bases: TGCAGCGTACAGCTTACTGGAAACACCATATATTTT. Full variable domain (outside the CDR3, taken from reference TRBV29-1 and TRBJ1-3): SAVISQKPSRDICQRGTSLTIQCQVDSQVTMMFWYRQQPGQSLTLIATANQGSEATYESGFVIDKFPISRPNLTFSTLTVSNMSPEDSSIYLCSVQLTGNTIYFGEGSWLTVV.

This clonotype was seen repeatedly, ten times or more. CDR3 bases: TGTGCCAGCAGCTTACAGGGAAGCTCCTACGAGCAGTACTTC. It is translated as CASSLQGSSYEQYF. The gene calls are TRBV13 and TRBJ2-7, with D maybe TRBD1 (5 bases). The V gene's germline CDR1 is PRHDT and CDR2 FYEKMQ (reference sequence). The CDR3 extends over 14 amino acids. Between the trimmed V and J ends, which lost 2 bases and 0 bases, there was a span of 8 bases.

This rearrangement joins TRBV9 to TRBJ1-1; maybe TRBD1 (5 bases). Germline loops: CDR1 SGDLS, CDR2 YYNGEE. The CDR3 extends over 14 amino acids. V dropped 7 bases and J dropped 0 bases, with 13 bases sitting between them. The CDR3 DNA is TGTGCCAGCCTTACAGGACGAATGAACACTGAAGCTTTCTTT. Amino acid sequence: CASLTGRMNTEAFF.

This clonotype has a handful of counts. CDR3 sequence reads: CSVVGPSSYEQYF. For the CDR3, the DNA is TGCAGCGTTGTTGGCCCGTCCTCCTACGAGCAGTACTTC. The chain has TRBV29-1 and TRBJ2-7; D remains unclear. Germline CDR1 SQVTM, CDR2 ANQGSEA. CDR3 length equals 13 residues. Trimming cost V 4 bases and J 0 bases, with 10 bases left between them.

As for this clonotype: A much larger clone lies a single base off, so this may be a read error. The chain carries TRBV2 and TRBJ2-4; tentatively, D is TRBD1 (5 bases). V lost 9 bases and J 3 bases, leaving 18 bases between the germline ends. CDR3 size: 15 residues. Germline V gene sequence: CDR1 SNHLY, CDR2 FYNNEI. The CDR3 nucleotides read TGTGCCAGGGGAACAGGACCCGCAGTCAAAAACATTCAGTACTTC. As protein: CARGTGPAVKNIQYF.

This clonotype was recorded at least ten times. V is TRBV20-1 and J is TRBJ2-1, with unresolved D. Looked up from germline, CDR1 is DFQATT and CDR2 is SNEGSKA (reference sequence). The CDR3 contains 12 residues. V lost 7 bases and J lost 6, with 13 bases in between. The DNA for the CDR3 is TGCAGTGTTCTCGCAGCCGGCAATGAGCAGTTCTTC. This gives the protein CSVLAAGNEQFF.

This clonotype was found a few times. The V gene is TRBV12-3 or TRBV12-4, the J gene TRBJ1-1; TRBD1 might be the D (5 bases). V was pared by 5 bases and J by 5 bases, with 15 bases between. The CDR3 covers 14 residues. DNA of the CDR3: TGTGCCAGCAGTCCGAGCGGGGCCGGAACTGAAGCTTTCTTT. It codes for CASSPSGAGTEAFF.

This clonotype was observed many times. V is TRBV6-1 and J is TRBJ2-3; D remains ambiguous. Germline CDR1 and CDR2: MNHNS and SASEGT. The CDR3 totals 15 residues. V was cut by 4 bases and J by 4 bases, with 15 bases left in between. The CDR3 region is CASSGTVSPADTQYF. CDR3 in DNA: TGTGCCAGCAGTGGGACGGTCTCTCCCGCAGATACGCAGTATTTT.

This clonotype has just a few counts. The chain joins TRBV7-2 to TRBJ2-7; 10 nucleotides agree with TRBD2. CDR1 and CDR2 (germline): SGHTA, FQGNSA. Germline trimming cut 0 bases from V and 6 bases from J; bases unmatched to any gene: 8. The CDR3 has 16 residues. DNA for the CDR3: TGTGCCAGCAGCTTAGCGCTAGCGGGAGTGGCGGGCGAGCAGTACTTC. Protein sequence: CASSLALAGVAGEQYF.

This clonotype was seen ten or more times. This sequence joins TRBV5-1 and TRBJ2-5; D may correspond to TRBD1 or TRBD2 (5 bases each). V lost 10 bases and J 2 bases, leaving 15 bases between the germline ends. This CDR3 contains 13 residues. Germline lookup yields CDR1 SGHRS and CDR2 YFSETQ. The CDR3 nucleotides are TGCGCCTCGGGGCAGGGAGAGCAAGAGACCCAGTACTTC. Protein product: CASGQGEQETQYF.

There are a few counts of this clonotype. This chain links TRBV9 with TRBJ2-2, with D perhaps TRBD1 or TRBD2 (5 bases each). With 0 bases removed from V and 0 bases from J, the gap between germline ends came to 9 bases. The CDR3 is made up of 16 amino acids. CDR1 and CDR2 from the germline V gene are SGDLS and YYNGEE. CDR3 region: CASSVVGGTNTGELFF. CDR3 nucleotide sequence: TGTGCCAGCAGCGTAGTTGGGGGTACGAACACCGGGGAGCTGTTTTTT. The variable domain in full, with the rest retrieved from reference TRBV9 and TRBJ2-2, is DSGVTQTPKHLITATGQRVTLRCSPRSGDLSVYWYQQSLDQGLQFLIQYYNGEERAKGNILERFSAQQFPDLHSELNLSSLELGDSALYFCASSVVGGTNTGELFFGEGSRLTVL.

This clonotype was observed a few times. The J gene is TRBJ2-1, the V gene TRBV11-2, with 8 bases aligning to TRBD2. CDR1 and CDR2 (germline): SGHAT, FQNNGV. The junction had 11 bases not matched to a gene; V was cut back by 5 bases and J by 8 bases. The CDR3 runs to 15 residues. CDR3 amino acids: CASSRRTSRGHEQFF. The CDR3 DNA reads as TGTGCCAGCAGCCGAAGGACTAGCCGAGGGCATGAGCAGTTCTTC.

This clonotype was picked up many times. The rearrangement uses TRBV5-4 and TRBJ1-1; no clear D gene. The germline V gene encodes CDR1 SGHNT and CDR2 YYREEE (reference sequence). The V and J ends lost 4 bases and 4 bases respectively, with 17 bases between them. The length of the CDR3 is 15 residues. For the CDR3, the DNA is TGTGCCAGCAGCGTGAGGGATGTGTGGGGCACTGAAGCTTTCTTT. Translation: CASSVRDVWGTEAFF.

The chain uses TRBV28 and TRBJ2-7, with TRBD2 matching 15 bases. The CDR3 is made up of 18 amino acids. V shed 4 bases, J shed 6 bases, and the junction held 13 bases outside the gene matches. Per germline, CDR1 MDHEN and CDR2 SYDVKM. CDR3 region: CASSSAVPGLAGGLEQYF. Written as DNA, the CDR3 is TGTGCCAGCAGTTCCGCAGTCCCGGGACTAGCGGGGGGTCTCGAGCAGTACTTC.

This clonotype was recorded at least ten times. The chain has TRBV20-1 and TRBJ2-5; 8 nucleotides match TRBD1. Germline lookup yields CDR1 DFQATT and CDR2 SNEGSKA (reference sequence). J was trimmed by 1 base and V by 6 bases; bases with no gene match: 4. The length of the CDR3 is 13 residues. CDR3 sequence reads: CSAAGQGQETQYF. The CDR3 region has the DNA TGCAGTGCGGCCGGACAGGGCCAAGAGACCCAGTACTTC.

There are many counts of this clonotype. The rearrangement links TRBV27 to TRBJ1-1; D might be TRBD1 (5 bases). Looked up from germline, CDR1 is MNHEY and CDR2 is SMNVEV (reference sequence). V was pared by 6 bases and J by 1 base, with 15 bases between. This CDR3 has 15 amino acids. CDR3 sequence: CASRGRGPKNTEAFF. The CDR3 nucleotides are TGTGCCAGCAGGGGCCGGGGACCTAAGAACACTGAAGCTTTCTTT.

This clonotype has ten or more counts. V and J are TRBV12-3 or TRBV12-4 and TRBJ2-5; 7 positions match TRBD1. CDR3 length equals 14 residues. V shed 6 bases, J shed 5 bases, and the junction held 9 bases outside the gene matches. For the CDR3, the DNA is TGTGCCAGCAGGCCGACAGGGAATTATGAGACCCAGTACTTC. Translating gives CASRPTGNYETQYF.

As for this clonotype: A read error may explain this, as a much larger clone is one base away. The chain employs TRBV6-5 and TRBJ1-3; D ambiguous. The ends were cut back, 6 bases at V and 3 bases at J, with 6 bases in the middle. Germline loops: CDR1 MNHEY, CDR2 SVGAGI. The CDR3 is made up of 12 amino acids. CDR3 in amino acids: CASSPVGNTIYF. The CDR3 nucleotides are TGTGCCAGCAGCCCGGTTGGAAACACCATATATTTT.

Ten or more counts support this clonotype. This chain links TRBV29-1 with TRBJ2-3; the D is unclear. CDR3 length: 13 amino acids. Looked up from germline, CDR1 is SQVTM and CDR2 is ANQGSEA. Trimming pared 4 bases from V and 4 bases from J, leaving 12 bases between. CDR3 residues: CSVVAGNADTQYF. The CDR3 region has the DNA TGCAGCGTTGTTGCAGGTAACGCAGATACGCAGTATTTT.

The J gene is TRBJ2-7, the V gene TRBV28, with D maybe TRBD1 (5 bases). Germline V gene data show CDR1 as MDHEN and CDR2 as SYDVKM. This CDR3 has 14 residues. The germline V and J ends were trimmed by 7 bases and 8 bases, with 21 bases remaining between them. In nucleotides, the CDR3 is TGTGCCAGCACTCAACTGTCGCTAGGGGAAAAGCAGTACTTC. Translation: CASTQLSLGEKQYF.

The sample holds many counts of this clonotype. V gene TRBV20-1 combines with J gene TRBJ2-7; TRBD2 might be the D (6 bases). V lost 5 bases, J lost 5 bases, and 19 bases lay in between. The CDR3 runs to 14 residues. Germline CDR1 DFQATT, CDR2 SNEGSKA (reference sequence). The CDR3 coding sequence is TGCAGTGCTTCTACCCCGGGACTCTACCACGAGCAGTACTTC. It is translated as CSASTPGLYHEQYF.